This passage covers 19 T cell receptor beta chains from one sample sequenced in a study of cytomegalovirus exposure and HLA in healthy donors. Primers: 60 Vbeta forward and 13 Jbeta reverse. Sequenced by immunoSEQ multiplex PCR; TCRdb stores in-frame clones only, minus some. The table lists under 200,000 clones, 77% of them singletons, with over 2.5% in the top ten. The sequencing input was PBMCs. Receptors were obtained from a woman in her thirties or forties in good health and CMV-seropositive.

V and J are TRBV2 and TRBJ2-1; D call uncertain. The germline gives CDR1 SNHLY, CDR2 FYNNEI. Trimming stripped 7 bases from V and 0 bases from J, with 10 bases between. CDR3 length: 14 amino acids. In nucleotides, the CDR3 is TGTGCCAGCAACCCGGTAAGCTCCTACAATGAGCAGTTCTTC. Translating gives CASNPVSSYNEQFF.

The chain employs TRBV10-3 and TRBJ2-5, with 12 bases aligning to TRBD2. There are 18 residues in the CDR3. CDR1 ENHRY and CDR2 SYGVKD come from the germline V gene. V lost 0 bases, J lost 2 bases, and 7 bases stayed unmatched. The chain's CDR3 is CAISESSSGGADQETQYF. For the CDR3, the DNA is TGTGCCATCAGTGAGTCGTCTAGCGGGGGGGCTGATCAAGAGACCCAGTACTTC.

The chain combines TRBV27 with TRBJ1-6; 7 positions agree with TRBD1. CDR3 length equals 15 residues. Germline CDR1 MNHEY, CDR2 SMNVEV (reference sequence). Trimming at V came to 0 bases and at J to 6 bases, leaving 2 bases not matched to a gene. The CDR3 bases are TGTGCCAGCAGTTTATCAAGGGGGCCTAATTCACCCCTCCACTTT. Protein: CASSLSRGPNSPLHF.

The J gene is TRBJ1-1, the V gene TRBV6-5; D is perhaps TRBD1 (5 bases). Trimming cost V 0 bases and J 7 bases, with 15 bases left between them. The V gene's germline CDR1 is MNHEY and CDR2 SVGAGI. This CDR3 spans 15 amino acids. CDR3 nucleotide sequence: TGTGCCAGCAGTTACTCGAGCGGGGCCTGGGATGAAGCTTTCTTT. The encoded protein is CASSYSSGAWDEAFF.

In the case of this clone: One end of the junction is discordant with germline, which a read error may explain. V gene TRBV9 combines with J gene TRBJ2-3, with TRBD1 matching 8 bases. This CDR3 has 13 residues. The germline CDR1 and CDR2 sequences are SGDLS and YYNGEE. CDR3 in DNA: TGTGCCAGCAGCGTAGGGGGGACAGGTACGCAGTATTTT. This translates into CASSVGGTGTQYF.

The chain is built from TRBV6-6 and TRBJ2-7, with D possibly matching TRBD2 (5 bases). This CDR3 comprises 15 residues. V was trimmed by 0 bases and J by 5 bases, leaving 14 bases between them. CDR1 and CDR2 (germline): MNHNY, SVGAGI (reference sequence). In nucleotides, the CDR3 is TGTGCCAGCAGTTACTCGAGAATCCAGAGGGACGAGCAGTACTTC. Protein sequence: CASSYSRIQRDEQYF.

In this sample, this clone turned up a few times. The chain uses TRBV7-2 and TRBJ1-1, with D possibly matching TRBD1 (5 bases). The CDR3 is made up of 11 amino acids. Trimming left V 3 bases short and J 11 bases short, with 10 bases between. Germline V gene sequence: CDR1 SGHTA, CDR2 FQGNSA. The CDR3 nucleotides are TGTGCCAGCAGCTTCGGGGGGTTCGCTTTCTTT. Translated: CASSFGGFAFF.

The gene calls are TRBV30 and TRBJ1-2; a weak D match, TRBD1 (5 bases). Germline assignment: CDR1 GTSNPN and CDR2 SVGIG (reference sequence). The CDR3 contains 17 residues. The germline V and J ends were trimmed by 4 bases and 2 bases, with 23 bases remaining between them. The CDR3 loop is CAWTRGRDLISNYGYTF. Written as DNA, the CDR3 is TGTGCCTGGACCCGAGGCAGGGACTTGATCTCCAACTATGGCTACACCTTC.

This clone came up a few times. The genes are TRBV5-1 and TRBJ1-4; 9 positions match TRBD1. There are 15 residues in the CDR3. V shed 4 bases and J 6 bases; nucleotides not matched to a gene: 7. Germline assignment: CDR1 SGHRS and CDR2 YFSETQ. This CDR3 reads CASSGTGTGHEKLFF. As DNA, the CDR3 is TGCGCCAGCAGCGGGACCGGGACAGGGCATGAAAAACTGTTTTTT. The whole variable domain, filled in from reference TRBV5-1 and TRBJ1-4, reads KAGVTQTPRYLIKTRGQQVTLSCSPISGHRSVSWYQQTPGQGLQFLFEYFSETQRNKGNFPGRFSGRQFSNSRSEMNVSTLELGDSALYLCASSGTGTGHEKLFFGSGTQLSVL.

The chain carries TRBV25-1 and TRBJ2-7; D gene unclear. V gave up 6 bases and J gave up 4 bases, with 13 bases separating them. Germline CDR1 reads MGHDK; CDR2 reads SYGVNS. The CDR3 loop spans 13 amino acids. The CDR3 loop reads CASSVALMYEQYF. The CDR3 bases are TGTGCCAGCAGCGTGGCCTTGATGTACGAGCAGTACTTC.

This clone was counted a single time. The chain joins TRBV6-6 to TRBJ1-2; TRBD1 matches at 12 bases. The V gene's germline CDR1 is MNHNY and CDR2 SVGAGI (reference sequence). V shed 5 bases and J 2 bases; nucleotides not matched to a gene: 6. The CDR3 is 16 amino acids. CDR3 coding DNA: TGTGCCAGCAGTCTGGGACAGGGGGCGCGGAACTATGGCTACACCTTC. Protein product: CASSLGQGARNYGYTF.

There are a few counts of this clone. V usage is TRBV29-1 and J usage is TRBJ1-2; TRBD1 might be the D (5 bases). This CDR3 is built from 12 residues. V gave up 4 bases and J gave up 8 bases, with 14 bases separating them. Germline assignment: CDR1 SQVTM and CDR2 ANQGSEA. The CDR3 is CSVVYSTGGYTF. In DNA, the CDR3 is TGCAGCGTTGTTTACAGCACAGGAGGCTACACCTTC.

J is TRBJ2-1 and V is TRBV7-2; 10 nucleotides line up with TRBD1. The CDR3 length is 15 residues. The V and J ends lost 5 bases and 4 bases, in that order; junction bases with no gene match: 5. Per the germline V gene, CDR1 is SGHTA and CDR2 is FQGNSA. CDR3 DNA: TGTGCCAGCAGCAGGGGACAGGGGAGATACAATGAGCAGTTCTTC. Protein: CASSRGQGRYNEQFF.

The chain joins TRBV19 to TRBJ1-5; a weak D match, TRBD1 (5 bases). V gave up 2 bases and J gave up 2 bases, with 19 bases separating them. The germline CDR1 and CDR2 sequences are LNHDA and SQIVND (reference sequence). This CDR3 spans 18 amino acids. CDR3 region: CASSISTRGTRGNQPQHF. In nucleotides, the CDR3 is TGTGCCAGTAGTATATCAACCCGGGGGACTCGGGGCAATCAGCCCCAGCATTTT.

V and J are TRBV28 and TRBJ1-6; D remains ambiguous. Per the germline V gene, CDR1 is MDHEN and CDR2 is SYDVKM. V was pared by 7 bases and J by 7 bases, with 14 bases between. CDR3 length: 14 residues. The CDR3 coding sequence is TGTGCCAGCATAAGTCTGGGAGAAAATTCACCCCTCCACTTT. It translates to CASISLGENSPLHF.

The chain uses TRBV7-2 and TRBJ2-3, with D tentatively TRBD1 (5 bases). The germline V gene encodes CDR1 SGHTA and CDR2 FQGNSA. The CDR3 consists of 15 residues. Trimming cost V 1 base and J 0 bases, with 8 bases left between them. CDR3 DNA: TGTGCCAGCAGCTTAGGGACAACGAGCACAGATACGCAGTATTTT. Its translation is CASSLGTTSTDTQYF.

This clone was found a few times. This chain connects TRBV5-6 to TRBJ1-3; the match to TRBD1 covers 9 bases. Germline assignment: CDR1 SGHDT and CDR2 YYEEEE. The CDR3 extends over 16 amino acids. The ends lost 4 bases at V and 0 bases at J; junction bases unmatched: 5. The CDR3 sequence: CASSDRGATSGNTIYF. The CDR3 DNA follows: TGTGCCAGCAGCGACAGGGGGGCAACCTCTGGAAACACCATATATTTT.

V and J are TRBV2 and TRBJ1-1; D may be TRBD1 (6 bases). The CDR3 contains 13 residues. CDR1 is SNHLY and CDR2 is FYNNEI in the germline V gene. V was clipped by 4 bases and J by 4 bases, with 10 bases between them. The CDR3 DNA follows: TGTGCCAGCAGTGGACAGGTAGGCACTGAAGCTTTCTTT. As protein: CASSGQVGTEAFF.

V is TRBV13 and J is TRBJ2-1; TRBD2 aligns across 7 bases. The CDR3 loop spans 15 amino acids. Germline V gene lookup returns CDR1 PRHDT and CDR2 FYEKMQ (reference sequence). Trimming took 5 bases from V and 1 from J; bases not matched to a gene: 5. The CDR3, as DNA: TGTGCCAGCAGCCCCGAAGCGGGGTCCTACAATGAGCAGTTCTTC. This translates into CASSPEAGSYNEQFF.